This T cell receptor beta chain comes out of a study of control samples from healthy donors and cancer patients. Assay used: immunoSEQ multiplex PCR; TCRdb lists only in-frame clones, some missing. The table shows about 170,000 clones, with around 93% occurring only once. The CDR3 has 13 residues. V lost 8 bases to trimming and J lost 4 bases, with 9 bases between them. What was sequenced was blood. This sequence originates from a woman aged 55-70 years in good health. The V call is TRBV12-3 or TRBV12-4, the J call TRBJ2-6; D gene ambiguous. The CDR3 region has the DNA TGTGCCAGCTGCTATTTAGGGGCCAACGTCCTGACTTTC. Translation: CASCYLGANVLTF.